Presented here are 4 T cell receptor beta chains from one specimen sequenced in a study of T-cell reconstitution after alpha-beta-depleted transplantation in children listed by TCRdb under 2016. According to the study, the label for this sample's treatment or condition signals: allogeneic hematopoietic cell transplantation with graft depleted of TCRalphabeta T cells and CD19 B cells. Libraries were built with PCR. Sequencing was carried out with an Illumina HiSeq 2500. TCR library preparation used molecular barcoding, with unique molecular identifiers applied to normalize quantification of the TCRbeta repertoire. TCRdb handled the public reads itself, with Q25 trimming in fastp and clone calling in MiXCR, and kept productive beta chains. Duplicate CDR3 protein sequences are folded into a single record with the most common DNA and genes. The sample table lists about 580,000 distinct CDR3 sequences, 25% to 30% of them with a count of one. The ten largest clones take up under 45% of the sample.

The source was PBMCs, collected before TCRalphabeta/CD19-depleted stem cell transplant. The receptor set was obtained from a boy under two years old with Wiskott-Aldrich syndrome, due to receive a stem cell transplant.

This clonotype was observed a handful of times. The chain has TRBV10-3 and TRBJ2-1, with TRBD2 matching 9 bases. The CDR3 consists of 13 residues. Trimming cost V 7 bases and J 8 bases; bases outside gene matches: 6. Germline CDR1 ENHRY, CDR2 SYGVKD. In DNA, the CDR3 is TGTGCCATCACGGCGGGAGGGCCGGATGAGCAGTTCTTC. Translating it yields CAITAGGPDEQFF.

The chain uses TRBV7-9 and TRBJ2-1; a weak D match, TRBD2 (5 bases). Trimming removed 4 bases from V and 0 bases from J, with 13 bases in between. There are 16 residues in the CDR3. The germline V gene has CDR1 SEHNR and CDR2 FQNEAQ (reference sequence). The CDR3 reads CASSSNSASSYNEQFF. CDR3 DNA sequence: TGTGCCAGCAGCTCTAATAGCGCAAGCTCCTACAATGAGCAGTTCTTC.

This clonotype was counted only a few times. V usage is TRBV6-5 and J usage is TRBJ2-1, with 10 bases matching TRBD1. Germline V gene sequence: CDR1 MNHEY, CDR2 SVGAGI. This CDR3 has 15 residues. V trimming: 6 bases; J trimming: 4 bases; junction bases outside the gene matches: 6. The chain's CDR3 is CASSVSGQGYNEQFF. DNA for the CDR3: TGTGCCAGCAGCGTTTCGGGACAGGGGTACAATGAGCAGTTCTTC.

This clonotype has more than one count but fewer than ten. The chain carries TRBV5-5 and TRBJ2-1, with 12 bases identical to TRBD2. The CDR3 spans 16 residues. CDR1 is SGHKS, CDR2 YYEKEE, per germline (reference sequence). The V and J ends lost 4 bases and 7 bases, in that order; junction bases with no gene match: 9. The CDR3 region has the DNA TGTGCCAGCAGCCCAGGACTAGCGGGATTGGAAAATGAGCAGTTCTTC. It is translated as CASSPGLAGLENEQFF.